This TCR beta chain was captured by sequencing in a study of T cell responses to AZD1222 COVID-19 vaccine. Study information: Analysis merged second doses at about 4 or about 12 weeks.

The CDR3 totals 16 residues. The germline V gene encodes CDR1 SGHRS and CDR2 YFSETQ. The junction had 8 bases not matched to a gene; V was cut back by 3 bases and J by 5 bases. Measured with immunoSEQ multiplex PCR; TCRdb has only the in-frame clones, and not every one. The table has roughly 170,000 clones, roughly nine tenths seen once; the top ten hold about 2.8%. The sequences come from peripheral blood, collected on day 0 of AZD1222 vaccination. The TCR comes from an adult in good health. The chain employs TRBV5-1 and TRBJ2-7; 13 nucleotides align to TRBD2. CDR3 nucleotides: TGCGCCAGCAGCTCCGGGACTAGCGGGGAAAGGCACGAGCAGTACTTC. This codes for CASSSGTSGERHEQYF.